This T cell receptor (beta chain) comes out of a study of human T cells and chemical hapten exposure. The wider study: TCR yields differed between samples (mainly from small differences in pooled library volume).

Study conclusions and caveats: TCRs at high frequency, those above 1 in 1000, did not change with DPC sensitization.

Unfractionated whole blood was the source of the extracted total RNA. CDR1 is DFQATT, CDR2 SNEGSKA, per germline (reference sequence). The ends were cut back, 6 bases at V and 3 bases at J, with 14 bases in the middle. This CDR3 comprises 14 residues. Per the authors' pipeline: Samples contained a median of roughly 96,000 TCRs, with a range of roughly 20,000 to 690,600. TCRdb passed the 5' RACE reads through MiXCR, listing each CDR3 protein once. The authors' filters were not applied to this entry. The table has under 150,000 distinct CDR3 sequences, more than 15% seen once. A word on this clonotype: The antigen is unknown.

The sequence derives from a human donor in good health. This chain links TRBV20-1 with TRBJ1-4, with D possibly matching TRBD1 (6 bases). CDR3 protein: CSARIGGPNEKLFF. The DNA of the CDR3 is TGCAGTGCGCGTATCGGGGGGCCTAATGAAAAACTGTTTTTT.